This TCR beta chain was sequenced during a study of molecular identifiers for immune sequencing clone quantification. Turning to the study itself: Replicate RNA from around 20,000 or 100,000 naive CD8 T cells formed five aliquots; four were sequenced. Study observations and caveats: A single cell's spiked Jurkat TCR RNA was reportedly detectable among roughly 1 million naive cells.

In the sort, naive CD8 T cells were defined as CD8+CD4-CCR7+CD45RA+. The sample holds a few counts of this clonotype. Its specificity is not known. From the PCR reads, TCRdb called clonotypes with MiXCR, one entry per CDR3 protein. The sample includes some 320,000 distinct CDR3 sequences, 24% seen only once; the top ten take approximately 0.74%. The germline gives CDR1 DFQATT, CDR2 SNEGSKA (reference sequence). There are 15 residues in the CDR3. The V and J ends lost 5 bases and 3 bases, in that order; junction bases with no gene match: 12. The sample was naive CD8+ T cells from blood, with Jurkat cell RNA spiked in. Subset of the sample: FACS-sorted CD8+CD4-CCR7+CD45RA+ naive T cells. The V call is TRBV20-1, the J call TRBJ2-7; TRBD2 aligns across 8 bases. This TCR came from a human donor in good health. Some libraries in this study had Jurkat cell RNA spiked in. The CDR3 region is CSAGPPGLVDYEQYF. CDR3 DNA: TGCAGTGCTGGACCGCCGGGACTAGTAGACTACGAGCAGTACTTC.